This TCR beta chain was identified during a study of cytomegalovirus exposure and HLA in healthy donors. Study-level points and caveats: Per published reports, the classifier diagnosed cytomegalovirus status with high specificity and sensitivity.

PCR was performed using 60 Vbeta and 13 Jbeta primers. Assay used: immunoSEQ multiplex PCR; TCRdb lists only in-frame clones, some missing. The data hold around 140,000 clones, with 75% to 85% observed a single time. This clone came up a few times. Its matching antigen is unknown. The CDR3 totals 18 residues. The V gene's germline CDR1 is MDHEN and CDR2 SYDVKM. Trimming took off 6 bases at V and 2 bases at J, with 26 bases between the two ends. Donors sampled were nominally healthy, though unrecorded immune exposures were likely. The chain joins TRBV28 to TRBJ2-7, with D possibly matching TRBD1 (6 bases). The specimen was PBMCs. This clonotype originated in a middle-aged man in good health and CMV-seronegative. The CDR3 loop reads CASSLPAPRQGGTYEQYF. The CDR3 region has the DNA TGTGCCAGCAGCTTACCCGCCCCCCGACAAGGGGGAACCTACGAGCAGTACTTC.